These 9 T cell receptor beta chains came from one sample sequenced in a study of naive and memory T cell subsets. Study-wide results and limits: Especially in CD8 cells, naive repertoires contained a few larger clonotypes, possibly CD45RA-re-expressing memory cells.

Both TRBC1 and TRBC2 were covered by a beta constant-region primer of two equimolar oligonucleotides. Nested alpha and beta constant-region primers with the SP2 primer drove four PCR rounds on ligated cDNA. TCRdb reprocessed the UMI-ligation and nested PCR reads with MiXCR, giving one entry per CDR3 protein. The sample comprises more than 120,000 distinct CDR3 sequences, 15% to 20% of which are singletons, and around 0.63% rests with the top ten. Antigens for these TCRs are unknown. Sequences were obtained from naive CD8+ T cells from blood. The receptors come from a human donor in good health.

V usage is TRBV20-1 and J usage is TRBJ2-7; 7 bases line up with TRBD2. The CDR3 spans 16 residues. The germline gives CDR1 DFQATT, CDR2 SNEGSKA (reference sequence). V gave up 5 bases and J gave up 1 base; unmatched junction bases: 14. The CDR3 DNA reads TGCAGTGCTGGGAGGACGAGCGGGATAAGTTCCTACGAGCAGTACTTC. Protein product: CSAGRTSGISSYEQYF.

The chain employs TRBV27 and TRBJ2-3; the D is unclear. CDR3 length: 12 amino acids. Germline loops: CDR1 MNHEY, CDR2 SMNVEV (reference sequence). Between the trimmed V and J ends, which lost 10 bases and 0 bases, there was a span of 8 bases. DNA for the CDR3: TGTGCCACCGGCCCTAGCACAGATACGCAGTATTTT. The encoded protein is CATGPSTDTQYF.

This clonotype has more than one count but fewer than ten. This chain connects TRBV5-6 to TRBJ2-7, with D perhaps matching TRBD1 or TRBD2 (5 bases each). V dropped 4 bases and J dropped 7 bases, with 12 bases sitting between them. Germline V gives CDR1 SGHDT, CDR2 YYEEEE. This CDR3 region has 12 residues. The CDR3, as DNA: TGTGCCAGCAGCCTGGGACCCTTGGAGCAGTACTTC. It translates to CASSLGPLEQYF.

The chain links TRBV7-2 to TRBJ1-2, with 8 bases aligning to TRBD1. The CDR3 has 15 residues. V shed 5 bases and J 0 bases; nucleotides not matched to a gene: 5. Looked up from germline, CDR1 is SGHTA and CDR2 is FQGNSA. CDR3 nucleotide sequence: TGTGCCAGCAGCAGGGCACAGGGGGCTAACTATGGCTACACCTTC. This codes for CASSRAQGANYGYTF.

A few counts support this clonotype. The V call is TRBV14, the J call TRBJ1-2; D uncertain. This CDR3 is 13 amino acids long. Trimming removed 3 bases at V and 4 bases at J, with 9 bases between. CDR1 and CDR2 (germline): SGHDN, FVKESK. CDR3 coding DNA: TGTGCCAGCAGCCAGGAGGGCGTCTATGGCTACACCTTC. This codes for CASSQEGVYGYTF.

V gene TRBV15 combines with J gene TRBJ2-7; perhaps TRBD2 as D (6 bases). Germline loops: CDR1 LNHNV, CDR2 YYDKDF (reference sequence). This CDR3 contains 15 residues. Between the trimmed V and J ends, which lost 0 bases and 2 bases, there was a span of 11 bases. CDR3 region: CATSREGGDTYEQYF. CDR3 DNA sequence: TGTGCCACCAGCAGAGAAGGCGGGGATACCTACGAGCAGTACTTC.

The chain is built from TRBV28 and TRBJ1-6; 8 positions agree with TRBD1. V lost 2 bases, J lost 19 bases, and 13 bases stayed unmatched. The germline gives CDR1 MDHEN, CDR2 SYDVKM. The CDR3 sequence is 14 residues long. The CDR3 here is CASSLAGEGRGRHF. In DNA form, the CDR3 reads TGTGCCAGCAGTTTAGCTGGGGAGGGCAGGGGGCGTCACTTT.

This chain joins TRBV7-9 and TRBJ1-6, with 7 bases fitting TRBD1. Germline V gives CDR1 SEHNR, CDR2 FQNEAQ (reference sequence). V lost 2 bases, J lost 6 bases, and 1 base stayed unmatched. The CDR3 loop spans 14 amino acids. The CDR3 spells CASSLRDSNSPLHF. The CDR3, as DNA: TGTGCCAGCAGCTTACGGGACAGTAATTCACCCCTCCACTTT. Based on the CDR3 plus reference TRBV7-9 and TRBJ1-6, the full variable domain is DTGVSQNPRHKITKRGQNVTFRCDPISEHNRLYWYRQTLGQGPEFLTYFQNEAQLEKSRLLSDRFSAERPKGSFSTLEIQRTEQGDSAMYLCASSLRDSNSPLHFGNGTRLTVT.

The chain links TRBV4-1 to TRBJ2-7; D remains ambiguous. This CDR3 is 12 amino acids long. Germline-derived CDR1 and CDR2 are MGHRA and YSYEKL. V was shortened by 0 bases and J by 6 bases, with 6 bases between the two germline ends. The CDR3 sequence: CASSQDWSEQYF. DNA of the CDR3: TGCGCCAGCAGCCAAGACTGGTCCGAGCAGTACTTC.